The rows below give T cell receptor beta chains drawn from one sample of a study of blood T cell repertoires in COVID-19. The protocol was immunoSEQ multiplex PCR, while the TCRdb copy is restricted to in-frame clones and leaves out a portion. The sample has about 290,000 clones; around four fifths are singletons. Sample: peripheral blood. The source is a woman aged 45-59 years with active or convalescent COVID-19. Both conserved end residues are part of each CDR3. A D gene is named only where the DNA matches it firmly.

J: TRBJ2-7
D: TRBD2
V: TRBV6-5
CDR3: CASRTGLAGYVQYF

J: TRBJ1-5
D: NA
V: TRBV27
CDR3: CASSLLERVRNQPQHF

J: TRBJ1-2
D: NA
V: TRBV5-8
CDR3: CASRSDIMEGYTF

J: TRBJ1-2
D: NA
V: TRBV29-1
CDR3: CSAHVRGNYGYTF

J: TRBJ1-2
D: NA
V: TRBV5-6
CDR3: CASSPDGSYGYTF

J: TRBJ1-1
D: TRBD1
V: TRBV5-5
CDR3: CASSSRDRGWRTEAFF

J: TRBJ1-1
D: TRBD1
V: TRBV27
CDR3: CASREWTGGYRAFF

J: TRBJ2-3
D: TRBD2
V: TRBV10-3
CDR3: CAISAPSGRTDTQYF

J: TRBJ2-7
D: NA
V: TRBV27
CDR3: CASSLIPGRVIYEQYF

J: TRBJ2-2
D: TRBD2
V: TRBV2
CDR3: CASIEGGLALNTGELFF

J: TRBJ1-2
D: TRBD1
V: TRBV10-3
CDR3: CAISGRTGGVDAGYTF

J: TRBJ1-1
D: NA
V: TRBV30
CDR3: CAWSLKTAGATEAFF

J: TRBJ2-2
D: TRBD1
V: TRBV5-1
CDR3: CASSLGTANTGELFF

J: TRBJ2-1
D: TRBD2
V: TRBV9
CDR3: CASSPTLAGGSIGYNEQFF

J: TRBJ2-1
D: TRBD2
V: TRBV6-5
CDR3: CASSRLAVGYNEQFF

J: TRBJ1-2
D: TRBD1
V: TRBV7-9
CDR3: CASSPQTGQGIYGYTF

J: TRBJ2-7
D: NA
V: TRBV7-9
CDR3: CASSLGHSYEQYF

J: TRBJ1-1
D: NA
V: TRBV7-9
CDR3: CASDSGNTEAFF

J: TRBJ2-7
D: TRBD2
V: TRBV6-5
CDR3: CASSLAGIYEQYF

J: TRBJ1-6
D: NA
V: TRBV27
CDR3: CASSSRVTYNSPLHF

J: TRBJ1-5
D: TRBD1
V: TRBV28
CDR3: CASSLFRTGGSVSNQPQHF

J: TRBJ1-5
D: NA
V: TRBV5-6
CDR3: CASSLGPVQGRHF

J: TRBJ2-7
D: TRBD2
V: TRBV5-1
CDR3: CASSVREGSYEQYF

J: TRBJ1-1
D: NA
V: TRBV5-5
CDR3: CASSSQGNTEAFF

J: TRBJ1-1
D: TRBD1
V: TRBV28
CDR3: CASSLPGTGEAFF

J: TRBJ1-2
D: TRBD1
V: TRBV5-1
CDR3: CASSVQGANYGYTF

J: TRBJ1-1
D: NA
V: TRBV6-5
CDR3: CASSYGHENTEAFF

J: TRBJ2-1
D: NA
V: TRBV19
CDR3: CASSPLDRRDNEQFF

J: TRBJ2-2
D: TRBD2
V: TRBV6-4
CDR3: CASSAGTTTAGELFF

J: TRBJ2-1
D: NA
V: TRBV7-9
CDR3: CASSKHLPLRGLDEQFF

J: TRBJ2-5
D: NA
V: TRBV5-1
CDR3: CASSYQRVTGETQYF

J: TRBJ1-1
D: TRBD1
V: TRBV7-8
CDR3: CASSLDSRGMNTEAFF